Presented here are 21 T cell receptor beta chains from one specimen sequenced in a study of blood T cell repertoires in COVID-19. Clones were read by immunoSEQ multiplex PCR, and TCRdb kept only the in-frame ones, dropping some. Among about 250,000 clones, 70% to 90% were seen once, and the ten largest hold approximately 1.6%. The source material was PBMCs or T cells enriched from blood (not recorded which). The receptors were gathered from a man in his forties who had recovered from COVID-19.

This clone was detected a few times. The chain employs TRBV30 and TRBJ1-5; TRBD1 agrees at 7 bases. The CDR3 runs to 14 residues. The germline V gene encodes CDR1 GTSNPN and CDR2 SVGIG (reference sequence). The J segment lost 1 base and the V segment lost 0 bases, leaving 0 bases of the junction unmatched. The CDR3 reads CAWSVGQSNQPQHF. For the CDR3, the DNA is TGTGCCTGGAGTGTGGGACAGAGCAATCAGCCCCAGCATTTT. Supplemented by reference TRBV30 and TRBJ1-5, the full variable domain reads SQTIHQWPATLVQPVGSPLSLECTVEGTSNPNLYWYRQAAGRGLQLLFYSVGIGQISSEVPQNLSASRPQDRQFILSSKKLLLSDSGFYLCAWSVGQSNQPQHFGDGTRLSIL.

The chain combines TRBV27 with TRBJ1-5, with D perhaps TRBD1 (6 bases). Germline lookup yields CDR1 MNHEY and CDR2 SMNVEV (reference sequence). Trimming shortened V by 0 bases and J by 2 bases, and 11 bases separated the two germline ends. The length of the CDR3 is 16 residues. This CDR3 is CASSLSGRGGNQPQHF. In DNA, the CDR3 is TGTGCCAGCAGTTTATCAGGCAGGGGTGGCAATCAGCCCCAGCATTTT.

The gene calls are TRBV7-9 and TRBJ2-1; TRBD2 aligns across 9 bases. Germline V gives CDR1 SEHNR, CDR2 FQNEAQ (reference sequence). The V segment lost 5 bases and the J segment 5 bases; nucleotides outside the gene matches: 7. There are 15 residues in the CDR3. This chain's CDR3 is CASSARLAENNEQFF. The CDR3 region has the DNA TGTGCCAGCAGCGCCCGACTAGCGGAGAACAATGAGCAGTTCTTC.

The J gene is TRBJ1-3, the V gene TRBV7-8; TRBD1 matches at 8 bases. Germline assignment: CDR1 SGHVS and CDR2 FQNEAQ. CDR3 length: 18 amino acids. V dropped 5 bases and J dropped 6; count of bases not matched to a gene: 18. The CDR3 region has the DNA TGTGCCAGCAGCCCTAGGGACAGGTTGAGATTGGTGGAAAACACCATATATTTT. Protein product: CASSPRDRLRLVENTIYF.

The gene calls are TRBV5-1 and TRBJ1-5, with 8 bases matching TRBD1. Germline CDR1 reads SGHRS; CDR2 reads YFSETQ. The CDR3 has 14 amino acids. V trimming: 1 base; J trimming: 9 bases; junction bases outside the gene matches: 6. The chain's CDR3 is CASSLSGGAVPQHF. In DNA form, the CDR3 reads TGCGCCAGCAGCTTGTCAGGGGGCGCGGTGCCCCAGCATTTT.

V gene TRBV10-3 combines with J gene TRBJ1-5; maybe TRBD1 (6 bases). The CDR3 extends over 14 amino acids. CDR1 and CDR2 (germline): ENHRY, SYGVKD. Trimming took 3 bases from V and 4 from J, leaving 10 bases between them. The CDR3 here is CAISDGTTNQPQHF. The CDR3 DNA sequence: TGTGCCATCAGTGACGGGACAACAAATCAGCCCCAGCATTTT.

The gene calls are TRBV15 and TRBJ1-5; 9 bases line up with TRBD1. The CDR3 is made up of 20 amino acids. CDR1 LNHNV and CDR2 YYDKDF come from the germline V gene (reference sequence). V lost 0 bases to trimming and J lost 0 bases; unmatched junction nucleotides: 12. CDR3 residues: CATSRDLPGQGFYSNQPQHF. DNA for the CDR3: TGTGCCACCAGCAGAGACCTACCGGGACAGGGCTTTTATAGCAATCAGCCCCAGCATTTT.

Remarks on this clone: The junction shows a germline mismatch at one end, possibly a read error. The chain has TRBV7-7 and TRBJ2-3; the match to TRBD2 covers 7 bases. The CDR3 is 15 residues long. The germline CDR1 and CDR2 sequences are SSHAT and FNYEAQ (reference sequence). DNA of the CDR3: TGTGCTAGCAGCTTAGGGACTACCAACACAGATACGCAGTATTTT. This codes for CASSLGTTNTDTQYF. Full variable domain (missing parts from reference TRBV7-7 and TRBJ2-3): GAGVSQSPRYKVTKRGQDVTLRCDPISSHATLYWYQQALGQGPEFLTYFNYEAQPDKSGLPSDRFSAERPEGSISTLTIQRTEQRDSAMYRCASSLGTTNTDTQYFGPGTRLTVL.

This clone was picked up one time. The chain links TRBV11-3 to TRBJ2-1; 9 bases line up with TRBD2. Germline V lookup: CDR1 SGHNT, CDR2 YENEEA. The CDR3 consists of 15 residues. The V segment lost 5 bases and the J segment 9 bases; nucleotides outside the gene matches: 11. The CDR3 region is CASSSRAGGIGEQFF. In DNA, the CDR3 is TGTGCCAGCAGCAGCCGAGCGGGAGGTATTGGTGAGCAGTTCTTC.

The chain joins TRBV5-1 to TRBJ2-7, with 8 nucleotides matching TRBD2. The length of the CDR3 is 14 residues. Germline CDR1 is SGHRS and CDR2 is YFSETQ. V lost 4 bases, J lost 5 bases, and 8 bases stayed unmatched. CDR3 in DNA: TGCGCCAGCAGCCGGGGGGGTCCCTTCCACGAGCAGTACTTC. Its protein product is CASSRGGPFHEQYF.

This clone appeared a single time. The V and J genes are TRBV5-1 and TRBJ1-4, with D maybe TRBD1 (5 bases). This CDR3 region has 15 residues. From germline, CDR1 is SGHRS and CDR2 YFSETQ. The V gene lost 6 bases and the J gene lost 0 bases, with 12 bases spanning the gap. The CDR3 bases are TGCGCCAGCACCGTGACAGCCTCAACTAATGAAAAACTGTTTTTT. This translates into CASTVTASTNEKLFF.

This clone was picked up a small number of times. The DNA for the CDR3 is TGTGCCATTGGCCTAGCGGGAACCGGTGAGCAGTTCTTC. Protein sequence: CAIGLAGTGEQFF. The chain is built from TRBV10-3 and TRBJ2-1, with 9 bases lining up with TRBD2. V trimming: 9 bases; J trimming: 9 bases; junction bases outside the gene matches: 9. Germline assignment: CDR1 ENHRY and CDR2 SYGVKD. The CDR3 is made up of 13 amino acids.

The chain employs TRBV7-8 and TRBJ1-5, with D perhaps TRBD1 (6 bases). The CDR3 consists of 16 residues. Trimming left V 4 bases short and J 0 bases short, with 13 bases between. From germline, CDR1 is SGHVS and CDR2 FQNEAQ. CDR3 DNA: TGTGCCAGCAGCTACACAGGGAGTTATAGCAATCAGCCCCAGCATTTT. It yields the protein CASSYTGSYSNQPQHF.

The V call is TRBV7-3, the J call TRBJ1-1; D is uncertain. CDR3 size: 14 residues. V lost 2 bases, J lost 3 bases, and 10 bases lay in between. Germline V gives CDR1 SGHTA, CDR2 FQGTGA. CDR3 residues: CASSLDGSDTEAFF. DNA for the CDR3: TGTGCCAGCAGCTTAGACGGCAGCGACACTGAAGCTTTCTTT.

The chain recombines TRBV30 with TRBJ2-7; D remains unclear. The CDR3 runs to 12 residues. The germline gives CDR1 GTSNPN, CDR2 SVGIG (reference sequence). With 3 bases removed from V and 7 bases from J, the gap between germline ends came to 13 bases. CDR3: CAWSAPYGEQYF. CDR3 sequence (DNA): TGTGCCTGGAGCGCACCATACGGGGAGCAGTACTTC.

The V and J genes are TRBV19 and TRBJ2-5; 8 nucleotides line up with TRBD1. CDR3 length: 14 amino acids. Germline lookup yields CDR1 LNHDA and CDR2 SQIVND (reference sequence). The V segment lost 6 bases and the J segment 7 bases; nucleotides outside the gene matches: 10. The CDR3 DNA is TGTGCCAGTAGCCCTGGACAGGGTACAGGGACCCAGTACTTC. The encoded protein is CASSPGQGTGTQYF. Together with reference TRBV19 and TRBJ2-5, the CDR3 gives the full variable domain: DGGITQSPKYLFRKEGQNVTLSCEQNLNHDAMYWYRQDPGQGLRLIYYSQIVNDFQKGDIAEGYSVSREKKESFPLTVTSAQKNPTAFYLCASSPGQGTGTQYFGPGTRLLVL.

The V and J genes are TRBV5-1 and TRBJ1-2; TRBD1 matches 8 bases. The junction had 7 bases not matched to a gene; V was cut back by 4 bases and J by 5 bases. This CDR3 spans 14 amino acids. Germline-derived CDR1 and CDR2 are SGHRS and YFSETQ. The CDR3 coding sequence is TGCGCCAGCAGCCCGCAGGGGGCAGGGTATGGCTACACCTTC. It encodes CASSPQGAGYGYTF.

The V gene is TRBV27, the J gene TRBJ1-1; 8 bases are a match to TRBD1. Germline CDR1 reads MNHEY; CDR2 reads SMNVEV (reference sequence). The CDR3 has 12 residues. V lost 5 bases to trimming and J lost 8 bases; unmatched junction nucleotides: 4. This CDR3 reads CASSPWTGEAFF. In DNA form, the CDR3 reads TGTGCCAGCAGTCCGTGGACAGGGGAAGCTTTCTTT.

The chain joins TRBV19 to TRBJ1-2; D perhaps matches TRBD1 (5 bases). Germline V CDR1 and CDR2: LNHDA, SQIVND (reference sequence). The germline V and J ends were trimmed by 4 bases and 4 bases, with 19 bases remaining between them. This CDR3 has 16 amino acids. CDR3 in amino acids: CASSTGTGRGSYGYTF. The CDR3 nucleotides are TGTGCCAGTAGTACCGGGACTGGTCGCGGTAGCTATGGCTACACCTTC.

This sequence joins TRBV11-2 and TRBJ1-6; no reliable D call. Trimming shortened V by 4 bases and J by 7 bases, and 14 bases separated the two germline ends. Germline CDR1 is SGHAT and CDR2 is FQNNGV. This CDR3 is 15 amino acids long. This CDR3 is CASSSTRQINSPLHF. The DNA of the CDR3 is TGTGCCAGCAGCTCCACGAGGCAGATAAATTCACCCCTCCACTTT.

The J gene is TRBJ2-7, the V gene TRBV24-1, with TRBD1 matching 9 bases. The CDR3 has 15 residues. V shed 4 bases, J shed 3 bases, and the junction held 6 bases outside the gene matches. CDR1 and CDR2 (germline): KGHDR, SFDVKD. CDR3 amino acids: CATSESGTGYYEQYF. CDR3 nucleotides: TGTGCCACCAGTGAATCCGGGACAGGGTACTACGAGCAGTACTTC.